This TCR beta chain is drawn from a study of CD8 T cells in Susac syndrome (dated by TCRdb to between 2019 and 2020). About the investigation overall: Repertoire sequencing was used to test whether CD8+ T cell activation and differentiation in Susac syndrome was antigen driven. The paper as a whole reports these results and caveats: The study acknowledged that relatively few individuals were included in the TCR sequencing and HLA analysis.

Peripheral blood CD8+ and CD4+ T cells from healthy donors, Susac syndrome patients and multiple sclerosis patients were profiled by high-throughput TCR beta sequencing. Treatment-naive patients with stable or active relapsing-remitting disease fulfilling revised McDonald criteria were used as multiple sclerosis controls. CD8+ TEMRA cells were enriched by FACS, while bulk CD8+ and CD4+ T cells were purified by magnetic negative isolation. Blood was drawn into EDTA tubes, processed within 24 hours, and PBMCs were isolated by density gradient centrifugation. PBMCs destined for TCR sequencing were cryopreserved in liquid nitrogen and later thawed in a 37 °C water bath. Purity of sorted or isolated CD4+, CD8+ and CD8+ TEMRA cells was at least 90%. Turning to this clonotype: This clone's antigen is unknown. No base qualities exist here, and no much larger clone lies one base off it.

Spanning cysteine to phenylalanine, the CDR3 consists of 12 amino acids. Of the read, only the CDR3 DNA is kept; its 36 bases are in frame from base 1. The CDR1 and CDR2 encoded by the germline V gene (reference sequence) are DFQATT and SNEGSKA. Trimming takes 6 bases off V and 5 bases off J; junction bases not matched to a gene: 6. RNA was extracted with the RNeasy kit and 0.5 to 1 ug was reverse transcribed using random hexamers. TCR beta CDR3 regions were amplified with the immunoSEQ multiplex PCR assay covering 54 Vbeta and 13 Jbeta segments. PCR amplification bias was corrected using a synthetic template baseline for primer optimization and computational correction. In the source study's methods: Reads were annotated to V, D and J genes according to IMGT and were analyzed with immunoSEQ Analyzer, with only productive sequences retained. Clonality was calculated as one minus the Shannon entropy normalized by log2 of the number of productive unique sequences. For each patient and control, public and private clones were evaluated within the 100 most prevalent clones. Clones were defined as Susac-specific if absent from the healthy and MS cohorts, from more than 900 published viral clones and from other ImmuneACCESS disease sequences. The public reads were reprocessed in TCRdb via fastp at Q25 and MiXCR, keeping in-frame beta chains. Every entry covers one CDR3 protein and lists the most common genes and DNA from its rows. TCRdb, rather than the study authors, made the V and J calls. The sample profile shows about 200,000 distinct CDR3 sequences; about 95% of them were found once. 0.093% of the sample comes from the top ten.

The rearranged segments are TRBV20-1 and TRBJ2-5; 7 bases in the middle match TRBD2. Sequenced sample: CD4+ T cells from PBMCs. The receptor was isolated from a human donor with multiple sclerosis. The CDR3 amino acid sequence is: CSAAGEGETQYF. The DNA is TGCAGTGCGGCGGGAGAAGGGGAGACCCAGTACTTC.